The 32 T cell receptor beta chains given below trace back to one sample, sequenced in a study of blood T cell repertoires in COVID-19. Only in-frame clones appear in the TCRdb table, and some are missing; sequencing was by immunoSEQ multiplex PCR. The table includes over 50,000 clones, 75% to 95% detected once. Sequencing used peripheral blood. Receptor source: a man between 45 and 60 years old with active COVID-19.

This chain uses TRBV24-1 with TRBJ1-5; D is undetermined. Trimming took 6 bases from V and 2 from J, leaving 10 bases between them. Germline assignment: CDR1 KGHDR and CDR2 SFDVKD. The CDR3 is 14 residues long. Written as DNA, the CDR3 is TGTGCCACCAGTTCGTCAGAGGGCAATCAGCCCCAGCATTTT. Encoded protein: CATSSSEGNQPQHF.

The V call is TRBV7-2, the J call TRBJ2-5; D is unresolved. CDR1 is SGHTA, CDR2 FQGNSA, per germline. The CDR3 has 11 residues. Trimming removed 3 bases at V and 5 bases at J, with 4 bases between. The CDR3 is CASSFSETQYF. In DNA form, the CDR3 reads TGTGCCAGCAGCTTTTCGGAGACCCAGTACTTC.

The chain carries TRBV30 and TRBJ2-7; TRBD1 is a possible D gene (8 bases). Per the germline V gene, CDR1 is GTSNPN and CDR2 is SVGIG (reference sequence). Trimming shortened V by 0 bases and J by 0 bases, and 21 bases separated the two germline ends. The CDR3 is 18 residues long. CDR3 protein: CAWSVRTGTIPSSYEQYF. The CDR3 DNA follows: TGTGCCTGGAGTGTACGGACAGGGACTATCCCGAGCTCCTACGAGCAGTACTTC.

The chain joins TRBV30 to TRBJ1-2; D possibly corresponds to TRBD1 (5 bases). Germline CDR1 and CDR2: GTSNPN and SVGIG (reference sequence). The CDR3 contains 12 residues. Trimming took off 2 bases at V and 4 bases at J, with 8 bases between the two ends. The CDR3, as DNA: TGTGCCTGGAGTTACCAGGGCTATGGCTACACCTTC. This codes for CAWSYQGYGYTF.

The chain carries TRBV11-2 and TRBJ2-3; 9 positions agree with TRBD1. This CDR3 is built from 14 residues. Losses at the gene ends were 0 bases for V and 9 bases for J; bases not matched to a gene: 4. Germline V gives CDR1 SGHAT, CDR2 FQNNGV. In nucleotides, the CDR3 is TGTGCCAGCAGCTTAGATTCTGGACAGGGGACGCAGTATTTT. This codes for CASSLDSGQGTQYF.

The chain couples TRBV6-4 to TRBJ2-1, with 9 bases aligning to TRBD2. CDR1 is MRHNA, CDR2 SNTAGT, per germline. V was pared by 0 bases and J by 8 bases, with 8 bases of the junction left unmatched. The CDR3 sequence is 16 residues long. This CDR3 is CASSDSTAGGPDEQFF. The CDR3 DNA is TGTGCCAGCAGTGACTCAACCGCGGGAGGGCCCGATGAGCAGTTCTTC.

This clone was found once. The genes are TRBV18 and TRBJ2-5, with a tentative D call TRBD1 (6 bases). Germline assignment: CDR1 KGHSH and CDR2 LQKENI. The CDR3 contains 13 residues. Trimming cost V 6 bases and J 2 bases, with 10 bases left between them. CDR3 residues: CASSRDNQETQYF. CDR3 coding DNA: TGTGCCAGCTCTCGGGACAATCAAGAGACCCAGTACTTC.

The rearrangement links TRBV6-2 or TRBV6-3 to TRBJ1-1, with 8 bases aligning to TRBD1. The CDR3 has 14 amino acids. Trimming took 1 base from V and 7 from J; bases not matched to a gene: 5. Germline V lookup: CDR1 MNHEY, CDR2 SVGEGT. In DNA form, the CDR3 reads TGTGCCAGCAGTTACTGGCAGGGGGCTGGTGAAGCTTTCTTT. Translated, it gives CASSYWQGAGEAFF.

The chain is built from TRBV2 and TRBJ1-1, with 11 positions matching TRBD1. The CDR3 has 14 residues. Germline CDR1 SNHLY, CDR2 FYNNEI. V was pared by 6 bases and J by 5 bases, with 5 bases of the junction left unmatched. This CDR3 is CASSRDRGKTEAFF. For the CDR3, the DNA is TGTGCCAGCAGCCGGGACAGGGGGAAAACTGAAGCTTTCTTT.

The rearrangement links TRBV7-8 to TRBJ2-2; D remains unclear. This CDR3 has 22 amino acids. Per germline, CDR1 SGHVS and CDR2 FQNEAQ. Trimming stripped 2 bases from V and 0 bases from J, with 28 bases between. CDR3 loop: CASSLTRVNFVSVLANTGELFF. CDR3 nucleotide sequence: TGTGCCAGCAGCTTAACCCGAGTCAATTTCGTATCCGTTTTGGCGAACACCGGGGAGCTGTTTTTT.

The chain employs TRBV10-3 and TRBJ2-7, with a weak D call TRBD2 (6 bases). The germline gives CDR1 ENHRY, CDR2 SYGVKD. V was trimmed by 7 bases and J by 7 bases, leaving 17 bases between them. CDR3 length: 13 amino acids. The CDR3 DNA reads TGTGCCATCATGGCAGCGGGCCCGGGGGAGCAGTACTTC. Translated: CAIMAAGPGEQYF.

The chain is built from TRBV5-4 and TRBJ2-2; 7 nucleotides align to TRBD2. The CDR3 sequence is 14 residues long. Germline CDR1 reads SGHNT; CDR2 reads YYREEE (reference sequence). After removal of 3 bases from V and 7 bases from J, the junction contained 6 bases not matched to a gene. The CDR3 sequence: CASSSITSDGELFF. In DNA form, the CDR3 reads TGTGCCAGCAGCTCCATAACTAGCGACGGGGAGCTGTTTTTT.

The rearrangement joins TRBV3-1 (or the pseudogene TRBV3-2) to TRBJ2-5; TRBD1 agrees at 9 bases. With 3 bases clipped from V and 2 bases from J, the junction kept 1 base outside the gene matches. The CDR3 consists of 14 residues. CDR1 LGHDT and CDR2 YNNKEL come from the germline V gene (reference sequence). CDR3 region: CASSQGTGQETQYF. The DNA of the CDR3 is TGTGCCAGCAGCCAGGGGACAGGGCAAGAGACCCAGTACTTC.

CDR3 in DNA: TGTGCCACCGCGAGGGGGGGGGCGGGAAACACCATATATTTT. Translation gives CATARGGAGNTIYF. The chain links TRBV7-2 to TRBJ1-3, with D possibly TRBD1 on 6 matching bases. The CDR3 length is 14 residues. Germline CDR1 SGHTA, CDR2 FQGNSA. V lost 10 bases and J lost 4, with 17 bases in between.

The chain has TRBV19 and TRBJ2-1; 7 bases fit TRBD1. Per germline, CDR1 LNHDA and CDR2 SQIVND (reference sequence). The CDR3 spans 17 residues. The V gene end was trimmed by 4 bases and the J gene end by 2 bases; junction bases not matched to a gene: 11. CDR3 nucleotide sequence: TGTGCCAGTAGTAGACGACAGGGTTGGGATACCTACAATGAGCAGTTCTTC. It codes for CASSRRQGWDTYNEQFF. Using reference TRBV19 and TRBJ2-1 for the parts outside the CDR3, the full variable domain is DGGITQSPKYLFRKEGQNVTLSCEQNLNHDAMYWYRQDPGQGLRLIYYSQIVNDFQKGDIAEGYSVSREKKESFPLTVTSAQKNPTAFYLCASSRRQGWDTYNEQFFGPGTRLTVL.

The gene calls are TRBV9 and TRBJ2-2; a possible D gene is TRBD2 (6 bases). Germline values: CDR1 SGDLS, CDR2 YYNGEE. The CDR3 extends over 19 amino acids. V was trimmed by 0 bases and J by 4 bases, leaving 22 bases between them. The DNA for the CDR3 is TGTGCCAGCAGCGTAGAAGGAGGGTTCATAGGACGGACCACCGGGGAGCTGTTTTTT. Protein sequence: CASSVEGGFIGRTTGELFF.

The CDR3 nucleotides read TGCGCCAGCAGCGTAGGGGGTTCCTACGAGCAGTACTTC. This sequence encodes CASSVGGSYEQYF. The chain links TRBV5-1 to TRBJ2-7; TRBD1 might be the D (6 bases). Trimming left V 4 bases short and J 1 base short, with 9 bases between. The CDR3 covers 13 residues. Germline V gives CDR1 SGHRS, CDR2 YFSETQ.

Regarding this clone: One end of the junction fails to match germline, which may point to a read error. V gene TRBV7-2 combines with J gene TRBJ2-1; 7 bases are a match to TRBD1. Germline V lookup: CDR1 SGHTA, CDR2 FQGNSA. The CDR3 extends over 11 amino acids. In DNA, the CDR3 is TGTGCCAGCAGCTTAAGGGGACAGCACTTCTTC. Amino acid sequence: CASSLRGQHFF.

This chain uses TRBV7-9 with TRBJ1-1; no firm D call. This CDR3 has 12 amino acids. V was clipped by 2 bases and J by 6 bases, with 7 bases between them. Looked up from germline, CDR1 is SEHNR and CDR2 is FQNEAQ (reference sequence). The CDR3 DNA reads TGTGCCAGCAGCTTACCTTTTGCTGAAGCTTTCTTT. Translating gives CASSLPFAEAFF. The variable domain in full, with the rest retrieved from reference TRBV7-9 and TRBJ1-1, is DTGVSQNPRHKITKRGQNVTFRCDPISEHNRLYWYRQTLGQGPEFLTYFQNEAQLEKSRLLSDRFSAERPKGSFSTLEIQRTEQGDSAMYLCASSLPFAEAFFGQGTRLTVV.

The chain recombines TRBV27 with TRBJ2-1; D unresolved. This CDR3 spans 19 amino acids. Germline V lookup: CDR1 MNHEY, CDR2 SMNVEV (reference sequence). Between the trimmed V and J ends, which lost 5 bases and 3 bases, there was a span of 26 bases. CDR3 amino acids: CASSIKIPIAIRHYNEQFF. CDR3 coding DNA: TGTGCCAGCAGTATCAAAATCCCCATCGCAATTCGACACTACAATGAGCAGTTCTTC.

V is TRBV30 and J is TRBJ1-1; TRBD1 aligns across 7 bases. This CDR3 is built from 13 residues. Germline CDR1 GTSNPN, CDR2 SVGIG (reference sequence). V shed 2 bases and J 5 bases; nucleotides not matched to a gene: 5. CDR3 in amino acids: CAWSINRGTEAFF. In DNA, the CDR3 is TGTGCCTGGAGTATTAACAGGGGAACTGAAGCTTTCTTT.

The CDR3 here is CASSFHGTGLTDTQYF. The CDR3 coding sequence is TGTGCCAGCAGCTTTCATGGGACAGGGCTAACAGATACGCAGTATTTT. The genes are TRBV5-6 and TRBJ2-3, with 9 nucleotides matching TRBD1. Germline V gene sequence: CDR1 SGHDT, CDR2 YYEEEE. The CDR3 loop spans 16 amino acids. Germline trimming cut 2 bases from V and 3 bases from J; bases unmatched to any gene: 7. Full variable domain (outside the CDR3, taken from reference TRBV5-6 and TRBJ2-3): DAGVTQSPTHLIKTRGQQVTLRCSPKSGHDTVSWYQQALGQGPQFIFQYYEEEERQRGNFPDRFSGHQFPNYSSELNVNALLLGDSALYLCASSFHGTGLTDTQYFGPGTRLTVL.

This clone was found a few times. The rearrangement joins TRBV4-1 to TRBJ2-1, with D possibly being TRBD2 (5 bases). Germline CDR1 MGHRA, CDR2 YSYEKL. The V gene lost 4 bases and the J gene lost 4 bases, with 20 bases spanning the gap. This CDR3 spans 17 amino acids. DNA for the CDR3: TGCGCCAGCAGCCGGCGGTTTAGAATGGGGAGTTACAATGAGCAGTTCTTC. It specifies CASSRRFRMGSYNEQFF.

About this clone: This sample also contains other DNA sequences that code for the same CDR3. CDR3 region: CASSVGQGSYGYTF. CDR3 bases: TGTGCCAGCAGCGTAGGGCAGGGCTCCTATGGCTACACCTTC. This chain uses TRBV9 with TRBJ1-2, with a weak D call TRBD1 (5 bases). The CDR3 contains 14 residues. Trimming removed 0 bases from V and 4 bases from J, with 10 bases in between. Germline values: CDR1 SGDLS, CDR2 YYNGEE.

The V gene is TRBV27, the J gene TRBJ1-2; 10 bases are a match to TRBD1. There are 15 residues in the CDR3. Per the germline V gene, CDR1 is MNHEY and CDR2 is SMNVEV (reference sequence). Germline trimming cut 5 bases from V and 8 bases from J; bases unmatched to any gene: 11. DNA of the CDR3: TGTGCCAGCAGTCAAGGACAGGGGGTAGCTTTGGGCTACACCTTC. It encodes CASSQGQGVALGYTF.

The gene calls are TRBV7-9 and TRBJ2-6, with D possibly matching TRBD2 (6 bases). The CDR3 consists of 17 residues. Trimming pared 5 bases from V and 0 bases from J, leaving 14 bases between. CDR1 is SEHNR, CDR2 FQNEAQ, per germline (reference sequence). This CDR3 is CASSLTRRGSGANVLTF. In nucleotides, the CDR3 is TGTGCCAGCAGCCTGACAAGGAGGGGCTCTGGGGCCAACGTCCTGACTTTC. The full variable domain, with the rest looked up from reference TRBV7-9 and TRBJ2-6, is DTGVSQNPRHKITKRGQNVTFRCDPISEHNRLYWYRQTLGQGPEFLTYFQNEAQLEKSRLLSDRFSAERPKGSFSTLEIQRTEQGDSAMYLCASSLTRRGSGANVLTFGAGSRLTVL.

The genes are TRBV18 and TRBJ1-6; 10 bases line up with TRBD1. The V and J ends lost 3 bases and 5 bases, in that order; junction bases with no gene match: 1. The CDR3 consists of 15 residues. Germline CDR1 KGHSH, CDR2 LQKENI. This CDR3 reads CASSPGQGDNSPLHF. CDR3 sequence (DNA): TGTGCCAGCTCACCTGGACAGGGGGATAATTCACCCCTCCACTTT. Looking up the rest from reference TRBV18 and TRBJ1-6 gives the full variable domain: NAGVMQNPRHLVRRRGQEARLRCSPMKGHSHVYWYRQLPEEGLKFMVYLQKENIIDESGMPKERFSAEFPKEGPSILRIQQVVRGDSAAYFCASSPGQGDNSPLHFGNGTRLTVT.

This chain uses TRBV30 with TRBJ2-1; D possibly corresponds to TRBD1 (6 bases). Between the trimmed V and J ends, which lost 8 bases and 12 bases, there was a span of 20 bases. The CDR3 sequence is 12 residues long. Germline assignment: CDR1 GTSNPN and CDR2 SVGIG (reference sequence). The CDR3 here is CAHTGTPLGQFF. The CDR3, as DNA: TGTGCCCATACCGGGACACCCTTGGGGCAGTTCTTC.

The V and J genes are TRBV28 and TRBJ2-1; 9 nucleotides agree with TRBD2. Germline trimming cut 6 bases from V and 10 bases from J; bases unmatched to any gene: 16. This CDR3 has 16 amino acids. The germline gives CDR1 MDHEN, CDR2 SYDVKM. Here the CDR3 reads CASSRTGSQGTSEQFF. Written as DNA, the CDR3 is TGTGCCAGCAGCCGAACAGGGAGCCAAGGGACTAGCGAGCAGTTCTTC.

CDR3 DNA sequence: TGTGCCAGCTCACCACCGTCCAGGAATGAGCAGTTCTTC. It specifies CASSPPSRNEQFF. The rearrangement links TRBV18 to TRBJ2-1; no clear D. The germline V gene has CDR1 KGHSH and CDR2 LQKENI. The CDR3 totals 13 residues. V was cut by 0 bases and J by 7 bases, with 7 bases left in between.

The chain uses TRBV19 and TRBJ1-5; the match to TRBD1 covers 11 bases. Germline V CDR1 and CDR2: LNHDA, SQIVND (reference sequence). V shed 2 bases, J shed 7 bases, and the junction held 4 bases outside the gene matches. The CDR3 has 15 residues. The CDR3 DNA follows: TGTGCCAGTAGTATACTAGGACAGGGGGCCCAGCCCCAGCATTTT. Its translation is CASSILGQGAQPQHF.

The chain carries TRBV6-5 and TRBJ1-1; D unresolved. The CDR3 runs to 12 residues. The V end lost 6 bases, the J end lost 7 bases, and 12 bases lay between the germline ends. Germline CDR1 reads MNHEY; CDR2 reads SVGAGI. The CDR3 DNA follows: TGTGCCAGCAGCCGAGGACTGGATGAAGCTTTCTTT. It yields the protein CASSRGLDEAFF.